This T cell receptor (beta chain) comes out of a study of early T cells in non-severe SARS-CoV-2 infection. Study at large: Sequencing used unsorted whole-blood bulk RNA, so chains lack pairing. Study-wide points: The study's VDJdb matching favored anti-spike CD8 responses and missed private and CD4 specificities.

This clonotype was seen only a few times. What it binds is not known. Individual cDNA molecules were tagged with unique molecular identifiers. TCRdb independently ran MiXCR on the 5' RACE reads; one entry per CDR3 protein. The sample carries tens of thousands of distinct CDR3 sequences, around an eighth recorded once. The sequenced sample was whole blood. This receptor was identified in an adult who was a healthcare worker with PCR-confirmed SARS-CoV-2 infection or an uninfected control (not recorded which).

DNA of the CDR3: TGCAGCGTTGCTCCTAGGGGCGAGGGCGTCGGAGCTTTCTTT. It translates to CSVAPRGEGVGAFF. This chain connects TRBV29-1 to TRBJ1-1, with D perhaps TRBD1 (5 bases). V was clipped by 4 bases and J by 10 bases, with 22 bases between them. CDR3 length equals 14 residues. Germline V CDR1 and CDR2: SQVTM, ANQGSEA.